This TCR beta chain appears in the sequencing data of a study of blood T cell repertoires in COVID-19. Study overall: The samples span acute and convalescent COVID-19 from the United States, Italy and Spain. The cDNA or gDNA used as material had been derived from T cells, B-cell-depleted T cells, or PBMCs.

The V gene's germline CDR1 is MNHEY and CDR2 SVGAGI. This CDR3 is 15 amino acids long. The V end lost 8 bases, the J end lost 5 bases, and 18 bases lay between the germline ends. Sequencing was performed with immunoSEQ multiplex PCR; in TCRdb, only in-frame clones are kept and a portion is missing. Among almost 500,000 clones, roughly nine tenths were seen once, and the ten largest hold roughly 8%. Donors were grouped by their self-reported clinical history. The sequenced sample consisted of PBMCs or T cells enriched from blood (not recorded which). The V call is TRBV6-5, the J call TRBJ2-2; TRBD2 is a possible D gene (5 bases). This TCR derives from a woman between 55 and 75 years old who had recovered from COVID-19. CDR3 DNA: TGTGCCAGCCTACCTTCGGGCAGGACTACCGGGGAGCTGTTTTTT. This gives the protein CASLPSGRTTGELFF.